Listed below are T cell receptor beta chains from one sample, sequenced in a study of OX40 agonist ivuxolimab in advanced cancers. Repertoires were generated with immunoSEQ multiplex PCR, while TCRdb's copy carries only in-frame clones and drops some. The sample shows around 20,000 clones, just under 75% of them seen only once. Sequencing was performed on CD4+ or CD8+ T cells sorted from blood, taken in a trial of the OX40 agonist ivuxolimab. These receptors all come from an adult with an advanced solid tumor such as melanoma, head and neck, liver or kidney cancer. CDR3s include the opening cysteine and the closing phenylalanine or tryptophan. A D gene is named only where the DNA matches it firmly. A row's size may be missing; if present it is once, few, many or a size class.

DNA	CDR3	J	V	D	size
TGTGCCAGTAGAGGTCCGGCCACCACAGATACGCAGTATTTT	CASRGPATTDTQYF	TRBJ2-3	TRBV19	NA	NA
TGTGCCAGCAGCAAAAGGGGGAGGACAGGGGACGGGGCCGAGCAGTACTTC	CASSKRGRTGDGAEQYF	TRBJ2-7	TRBV21-1	NA	NA
TGTGCCAGTAGTCCGGGACAGGGGGGAATCAACTATGGCTACACCTTC	CASSPGQGGINYGYTF	TRBJ1-2	TRBV19	TRBD1	NA
TGTGCCAGCAGCCCTTGGTCGGGGGACAATGAAAAACTGTTTTTT	CASSPWSGDNEKLFF	TRBJ1-4	TRBV9	NA	NA
TGTGCCAGCAGAACAAAGGTTTATAGCAATCAGCCCCAGCATTTT	CASRTKVYSNQPQHF	TRBJ1-5	TRBV12-1	NA	NA
TGTGCCAGCAGTTCGGGCGTAGACAATGAGCAGTTCTTC	CASSSGVDNEQFF	TRBJ2-1	TRBV28	NA	NA
TGTGCCAGCAGTCCCCGCGAAACCGGGGAGCTGTTTTTT	CASSPRETGELFF	TRBJ2-2	TRBV27	NA	NA
TGTGCCAGCAGCCCTATGGGGGCAGCACCTGAAGCTTTCTTT	CASSPMGAAPEAFF	TRBJ1-1	TRBV7-3	NA	few
TGCGCCAGCAGTGTATCGCACTCCTACGAGCAGTACTTC	CASSVSHSYEQYF	TRBJ2-7	TRBV10-2	NA	NA
TGCGCCAGCACCCTAGCGGGAGGAAACTACAATGAGCAGTTCTTC	CASTLAGGNYNEQFF	TRBJ2-1	TRBV4-1	TRBD2	NA
TGTGCCAGCAGCCCATGGGGCAGAGACTCCTACAATGAGCAGTTCTTC	CASSPWGRDSYNEQFF	TRBJ2-1	TRBV11-2	NA	NA
TGTGCCAGCAGCGAGACAGGGGGCTCCTACGAGCAGTACTTC	CASSETGGSYEQYF	TRBJ2-7	TRBV7-6	TRBD1	NA
TGCGCCAGCAGCTTGGTAACTAGCGGGAGTTACGAGCAGTACTTC	CASSLVTSGSYEQYF	TRBJ2-7	TRBV5-1	TRBD2	NA
TGTGCCAGCAGCCCGGGGACAGGAGGCTATGGCTACACCTTC	CASSPGTGGYGYTF	TRBJ1-2	TRBV14	TRBD1	NA
TGTGCCAGCAGCTACGGGGCCGATCTGAGCTCCTATAATTCACCCCTCCACTTT	CASSYGADLSSYNSPLHF	TRBJ1-6	TRBV5-6	NA	NA
TGTGCCAGCAGCGAAAGGGGGGCAGGGGAGAACTATGGCTACACCTTC	CASSERGAGENYGYTF	TRBJ1-2	TRBV5-4	NA	NA
TGTGCCAGCAGCTTGGGCTGGGTAGCGGGCAAAGAGACCCAGTACTTC	CASSLGWVAGKETQYF	TRBJ2-5	TRBV11-2	TRBD2	NA
TGCGCCAGCAGCCCGAATCCCGCGGGGGCGGGCACAGATACGCAGTATTTT	CASSPNPAGAGTDTQYF	TRBJ2-3	TRBV4-3	NA	NA
TGCGCCAGCAGCCTTGGGACTATCCGCTCAGATACGCAGTATTTT	CASSLGTIRSDTQYF	TRBJ2-3	TRBV5-1	TRBD2	NA
TGTGCCAGCAGCTCGGGACAGGCGGATTACGAGCAGTACTTC	CASSSGQADYEQYF	TRBJ2-7	TRBV5-4	TRBD1	NA
TGTGCCAGCGGCCCCTCTGGGGCCAACGTCCTGACTTTC	CASGPSGANVLTF	TRBJ2-6	TRBV28	NA	NA
TGTGCCAGCAGTTTGGGAGAGACCCAGTACTTC	CASSLGETQYF	TRBJ2-5	TRBV28	NA	NA
TGCAGCGTTGGGAGGGGGCGCGGTGGCTACACCTTC	CSVGRGRGGYTF	TRBJ1-2	TRBV29-1	TRBD1	few
TGCGCCAGCAATCTTAGGGTAGGGGATGATGAAAAACTGTTTTTT	CASNLRVGDDEKLFF	TRBJ1-4	TRBV23-1	NA	NA
TGTGCCAGCAGCCAGGACAGGGGCTATGGCTACACCTTC	CASSQDRGYGYTF	TRBJ1-2	TRBV11-2	TRBD1	NA
TGTGCCAGCTCACGCCGGGACATAAGAAATCGGGACACTGAAGCTTTCTTT	CASSRRDIRNRDTEAFF	TRBJ1-1	TRBV18	NA	NA
TGCGCCAGCAGCTTGGCCCGGGAGGGGGAGTTCTTC	CASSLAREGEFF	TRBJ2-1	TRBV5-1	TRBD2	NA
TGCGCCAGCAGCCAAGTCGGGTTGGGCAATCAGCCCCAGCATTTT	CASSQVGLGNQPQHF	TRBJ1-5	TRBV4-1	NA	NA
TGTGCCAGCAGCGTAGCCCCCGGGGGGTTCGAGCAGTACTTC	CASSVAPGGFEQYF	TRBJ2-7	TRBV9	TRBD2	NA
TGTGCCAGCAGTTATTTTCTGGGCACCTACGAGCAGTACTTC	CASSYFLGTYEQYF	TRBJ2-7	TRBV6-6	NA	NA
TGTGCCAGCAGCCTGCTGCCGGGGGCAGATACGCAGTATTTT	CASSLLPGADTQYF	TRBJ2-3	TRBV6-5	NA	NA
TGTGCTTCGGGGCACCCGGGAGAAAAACTGTTTTTT	CASGHPGEKLFF	TRBJ1-4	TRBV30	NA	once
TGTGCCAGCAGCTTAGGTGGGGGCCGCTCCTACAATGAGCAGTTCTTC	CASSLGGGRSYNEQFF	TRBJ2-1	TRBV13	NA	NA
TGTGCCAGCAGCTTGGGTGGAGGAGAGGATGAAGCTTTCTTT	CASSLGGGEDEAFF	TRBJ1-1	TRBV5-4	NA	NA
TGTGCCATCGACAGGGGTTACACTGAAGCTTTCTTT	CAIDRGYTEAFF	TRBJ1-1	TRBV7-9	TRBD1	NA
TGTGCCTGGAGTGGACTAGCGGATTTCTACGAGCAGTACTTC	CAWSGLADFYEQYF	TRBJ2-7	TRBV30	TRBD2	NA
TGTGCCAGCAGCGAATCTAGGGGGACAGGGGGCTCTGAAGCTTTCTTT	CASSESRGTGGSEAFF	TRBJ1-1	TRBV16	TRBD1	NA
TGTGCCAGCAGTTTGGGGGGGCAGAACTATGGCTACACCTTC	CASSLGGQNYGYTF	TRBJ1-2	TRBV6-1	NA	once
TGTGCCAGCAGGGAGGAGGTATGGACTGAAGCTTTCTTT	CASREEVWTEAFF	TRBJ1-1	TRBV2	NA	NA